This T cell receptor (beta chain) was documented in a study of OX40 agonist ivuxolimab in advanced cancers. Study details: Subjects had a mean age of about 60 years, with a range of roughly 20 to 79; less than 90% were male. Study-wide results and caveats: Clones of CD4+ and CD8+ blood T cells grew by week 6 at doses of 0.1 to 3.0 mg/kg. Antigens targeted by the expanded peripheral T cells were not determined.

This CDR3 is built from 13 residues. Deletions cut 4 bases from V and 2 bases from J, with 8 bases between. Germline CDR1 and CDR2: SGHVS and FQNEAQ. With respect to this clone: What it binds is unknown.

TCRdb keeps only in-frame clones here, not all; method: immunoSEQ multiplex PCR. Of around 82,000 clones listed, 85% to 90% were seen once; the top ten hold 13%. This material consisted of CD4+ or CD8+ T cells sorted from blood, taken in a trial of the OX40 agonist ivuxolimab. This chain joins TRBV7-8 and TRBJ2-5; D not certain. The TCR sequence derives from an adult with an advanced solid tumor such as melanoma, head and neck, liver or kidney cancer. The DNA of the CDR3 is TGTGCCAGCAGCTCCCTAGGACAAGAGACCCAGTACTTC. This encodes CASSSLGQETQYF.